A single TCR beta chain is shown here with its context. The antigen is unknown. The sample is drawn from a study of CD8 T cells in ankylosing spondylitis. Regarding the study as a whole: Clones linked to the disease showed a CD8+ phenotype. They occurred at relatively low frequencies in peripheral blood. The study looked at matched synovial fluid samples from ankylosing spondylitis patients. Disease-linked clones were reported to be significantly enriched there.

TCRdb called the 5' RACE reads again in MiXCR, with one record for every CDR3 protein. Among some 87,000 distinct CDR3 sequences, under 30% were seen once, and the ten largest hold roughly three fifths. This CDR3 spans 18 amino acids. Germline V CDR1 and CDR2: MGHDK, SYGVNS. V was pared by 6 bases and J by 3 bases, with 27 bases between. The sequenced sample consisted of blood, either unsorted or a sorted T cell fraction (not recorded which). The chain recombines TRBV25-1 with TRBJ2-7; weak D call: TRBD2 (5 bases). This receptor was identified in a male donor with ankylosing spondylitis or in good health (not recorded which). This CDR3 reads CASSPTRRAVLPNYEQYF. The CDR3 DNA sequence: TGTGCCAGCAGCCCCACACGACGAGCGGTTCTGCCTAACTACGAGCAGTACTTC.